These 21 T cell receptor beta chains share one sample of origin, sequenced in a study of CD8 T cells in ankylosing spondylitis. Each CDR3 protein gets one entry after TCRdb re-called the 5' RACE reads with MiXCR. The sample has about 90,000 distinct CDR3 sequences, more than 8.5% seen once. These TCRs' antigens remain unknown. Notes on the study in general: What appeared characteristic of ankylosing spondylitis blood was a TCR beta motif of several highly homologous variants.

The sequencing sample was made of blood, either unsorted or a sorted T cell fraction (not recorded which). The receptor set was obtained from a male donor with ankylosing spondylitis.

This clonotype was seen ten or more times. The CDR3: CASSSPYKTYEQYV. DNA of the CDR3: TGTGCCAGCAGCTCCCCATACAAAACCTACGAGCAGTACGTC. The V call is TRBV11-2, the J call TRBJ2-7, with no clear D. Per the germline V gene, CDR1 is SGHAT and CDR2 is FQNNGV. The CDR3 runs to 14 residues. Trimming left V 4 bases short and J 2 bases short, with 12 bases between.

Ten or more counts support this clonotype. The chain is built from TRBV4-1 and TRBJ1-5; D remains ambiguous. CDR3 length equals 14 residues. Trimming cost V 0 bases and J 0 bases, with 3 bases left between them. Germline loops: CDR1 MGHRA, CDR2 YSYEKL. CDR3 coding DNA: TGCGCCAGCAGCCAAGATCGTAGCAATCAGCCCCAGCATTTT. This encodes CASSQDRSNQPQHF.

The chain uses TRBV7-7 and TRBJ1-1, with D possibly matching TRBD1 (6 bases). From germline, CDR1 is SSHAT and CDR2 FNYEAQ (reference sequence). The V gene lost 5 bases and the J gene lost 7 bases, with 20 bases spanning the gap. This CDR3 spans 15 amino acids. CDR3 protein: CASSPGQSRGLEAFF. As DNA, the CDR3 is TGTGCCAGCAGCCCGGGACAATCTCGCGGGCTTGAAGCTTTCTTT. Variable domain in full (rest from reference TRBV7-7 and TRBJ1-1): GAGVSQSPRYKVTKRGQDVTLRCDPISSHATLYWYQQALGQGPEFLTYFNYEAQPDKSGLPSDRFSAERPEGSISTLTIQRTEQRDSAMYRCASSPGQSRGLEAFFGQGTRLTVV.

The rearrangement links TRBV5-6 to TRBJ1-2; D call uncertain. Germline values: CDR1 SGHDT, CDR2 YYEEEE. V was trimmed by 2 bases and J by 7 bases, leaving 15 bases between them. This CDR3 comprises 14 residues. The CDR3, as DNA: TGTGCCAGCAGCTTAGGCACCCTGACGCGTGGCTACACCTTC. Protein sequence: CASSLGTLTRGYTF.

The chain recombines TRBV9 with TRBJ2-7; D might be TRBD1 or TRBD2, each matching 5 bases. CDR3 length: 15 residues. V gave up 4 bases and J gave up 2 bases, with 16 bases separating them. The germline CDR1 and CDR2 sequences are SGDLS and YYNGEE. As DNA, the CDR3 is TGTGCCAGCAGCCCCTTTGGGACGGTTACCTACGAGCAGTACTTC. It encodes CASSPFGTVTYEQYF.

The chain carries TRBV5-1 and TRBJ1-4; TRBD1 aligns across 8 bases. The germline CDR1 and CDR2 sequences are SGHRS and YFSETQ. The trim removed 6 bases at V and 7 bases at J, leaving 11 bases unmatched. The CDR3 covers 15 residues. The CDR3 DNA sequence: TGCGCCAGCACCTCTAGACAGGGGATCGGTGAAAAACTGTTTTTT. Translating it yields CASTSRQGIGEKLFF. Full variable domain (rest looked up from reference TRBV5-1 and TRBJ1-4): KAGVTQTPRYLIKTRGQQVTLSCSPISGHRSVSWYQQTPGQGLQFLFEYFSETQRNKGNFPGRFSGRQFSNSRSEMNVSTLELGDSALYLCASTSRQGIGEKLFFGSGTQLSVL.

This clonotype appeared a few times. This chain uses TRBV12-3 or TRBV12-4 with TRBJ2-7; 14 bases are shared with TRBD2. With V trimmed by 4 bases and J by 5 bases, 7 bases remained unmatched. The CDR3 is made up of 16 amino acids. The CDR3 here is CASSSTSGRAYNEQYF. CDR3 bases: TGTGCCAGCAGTTCGACTAGCGGGAGGGCCTATAACGAGCAGTACTTC.

This clonotype was counted between two and nine times. The chain links TRBV6-5 to TRBJ2-5; D is unclear. Trimming shortened V by 10 bases and J by 1 base, and 4 bases separated the two germline ends. Germline lookup yields CDR1 MNHEY and CDR2 SVGAGI. The length of the CDR3 is 10 residues. CDR3 in DNA: TGTGCCACGACCCAAGAGACCCAGTACTTC. It translates to CATTQETQYF.

The table lists this clonotype with a few counts. The chain combines TRBV4-1 with TRBJ2-7; 7 positions agree with TRBD2. Germline V CDR1 and CDR2: MGHRA, YSYEKL. This CDR3 is built from 15 residues. V was pared by 0 bases and J by 4 bases, with 6 bases of the junction left unmatched. CDR3 sequence reads: CASSQESGLGYEQYV. Here the CDR3 DNA reads TGCGCCAGCAGCCAAGAGAGCGGACTAGGTTACGAGCAGTACGTC.

The chain is built from TRBV7-9 and TRBJ2-3, with no clear D. Between the trimmed V and J ends, which lost 7 bases and 6 bases, there was a span of 11 bases. CDR1 SEHNR and CDR2 FQNEAQ come from the germline V gene (reference sequence). The CDR3 has 12 amino acids. In DNA, the CDR3 is TGTGCCAGCACCTCTCCCCTGGATACGCAGTATTTT. Its protein product is CASTSPLDTQYF.

The chain employs TRBV5-1 and TRBJ2-7; 9 bases agree with TRBD2. Germline values: CDR1 SGHRS, CDR2 YFSETQ. After removal of 0 bases from V and 7 bases from J, the junction contained 11 bases not matched to a gene. The CDR3 runs 16 residues. In nucleotides, the CDR3 is TGCGCCAGCAGCTTGGAACCGGGACTAGCAAATTGGGAGCAGTACGTC. Translation: CASSLEPGLANWEQYV.

This clonotype has at least ten counts. The chain couples TRBV11-1 to TRBJ2-7, with TRBD1 as a possible D gene (6 bases). Germline CDR1 SGHAT, CDR2 FQDESV (reference sequence). Trimming removed 1 base from V and 3 bases from J, with 16 bases in between. This CDR3 comprises 16 residues. CDR3 in DNA: TGTGCCAGCAGCTTAGAATTTGCGGCCAGGGGCTACGAGCAGTACTTC. It yields the protein CASSLEFAARGYEQYF.

This clonotype showed up just a few times. The chain combines TRBV20-1 with TRBJ1-2; the D is unclear. The length of the CDR3 is 16 residues. Germline V CDR1 and CDR2: DFQATT, SNEGSKA (reference sequence). Trimming took off 0 bases at V and 2 bases at J, with 16 bases between the two ends. The CDR3, as DNA: TGCAGTGCTAGAGATGTCCGGGGAATAGCCAACTATGGCTACACCTTC. Its translation: CSARDVRGIANYGYTF.

This clonotype was counted at least ten times. In DNA, the CDR3 is TGTGCCAGCAACCTGGGACTAGCGGAAGAGACCCAGTACTTC. Encoded protein: CASNLGLAEETQYF. V is TRBV12-3 or TRBV12-4 and J is TRBJ2-5, with 11 positions matching TRBD2. J lost 3 bases, V lost 7 bases, and 4 bases had no gene match. CDR3 length: 14 residues.

This clonotype was seen only a few times. The CDR3 is CSARSSGRLGTQYF. For the CDR3, the DNA is TGCAGTGCTAGATCCAGCGGGAGGCTGGGGACCCAGTACTTC. V and J are TRBV20-1 and TRBJ2-5; 9 bases agree with TRBD2. Germline lookup yields CDR1 DFQATT and CDR2 SNEGSKA (reference sequence). The length of the CDR3 is 14 residues. J was trimmed by 7 bases and V by 2 bases; bases with no gene match: 8.

V gene TRBV28 combines with J gene TRBJ2-7; TRBD1 agrees at 9 bases. The germline CDR1 and CDR2 sequences are MDHEN and SYDVKM. The junction had 9 bases not matched to a gene; V was cut back by 6 bases and J by 6 bases. The CDR3 has 14 residues. The CDR3 here is CASRGQGTYTEQYF. DNA for the CDR3: TGTGCCAGCAGAGGACAGGGGACCTACACCGAGCAGTACTTC.

This clonotype was detected a few times. V usage is TRBV12-3 or TRBV12-4 and J usage is TRBJ2-7; D remains unclear. Trimming removed 3 bases from V and 3 bases from J, with 9 bases in between. The CDR3 sequence is 13 residues long. CDR3 DNA: TGTGCCAGCAGTTTCGGGTGGGACTACGAGCAGTACGTC. Protein product: CASSFGWDYEQYV.

This clonotype was counted only a few times. The genes are TRBV20-1 and TRBJ2-7; 13 bases map to TRBD2. Unmatched junction bases numbered 21, after V lost 6 bases and J lost 4 bases. CDR3 length equals 19 residues. The V gene's germline CDR1 is DFQATT and CDR2 SNEGSKA (reference sequence). The CDR3 DNA sequence: TGCAGTGCCATAGGGGGGCCCCCCGGACTAGCGGGAGTCGTATACGAGCAGTACTTC. This gives the protein CSAIGGPPGLAGVVYEQYF.

This clonotype was counted ten times or more. The chain is built from TRBV27 and TRBJ2-1, with D uncertain. Trimming took off 1 base at V and 8 bases at J, with 3 bases between the two ends. The germline gives CDR1 MNHEY, CDR2 SMNVEV (reference sequence). This CDR3 spans 11 amino acids. The CDR3 DNA reads as TGTGCCAGCAGTTTATACCATGAGCAGTTCTTC. This codes for CASSLYHEQFF.

The J gene is TRBJ2-1, the V gene TRBV7-8, with TRBD2 identical over 11 bases. With 1 base clipped from V and 2 bases from J, the junction kept 7 bases outside the gene matches. The germline CDR1 and CDR2 sequences are SGHVS and FQNEAQ. CDR3 length: 18 residues. The chain's CDR3 is CASSLGAGTSGPYNEQFF. In nucleotides, the CDR3 is TGTGCCAGCAGCTTAGGGGCAGGGACTAGCGGACCCTACAATGAGCAGTTCTTC.

Ten or more counts support this clonotype. This chain links TRBV12-3 or TRBV12-4 with TRBJ2-2; tentatively, D is TRBD2 (7 bases). This CDR3 spans 14 amino acids. Trimming shortened V by 5 bases and J by 7 bases, and 14 bases separated the two germline ends. CDR3 nucleotides: TGTGCCAGCAGTCCGACAGGCGGGGGCGGGGAGCTGTTTTTT. Its translation: CASSPTGGGGELFF.